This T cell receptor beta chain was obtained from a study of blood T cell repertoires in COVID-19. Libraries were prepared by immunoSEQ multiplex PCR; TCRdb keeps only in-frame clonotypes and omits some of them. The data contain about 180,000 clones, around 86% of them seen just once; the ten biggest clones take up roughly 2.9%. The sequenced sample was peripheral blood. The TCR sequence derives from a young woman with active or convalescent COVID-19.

The CDR3 is CASSFLAGDVEQFF. The CDR3 nucleotides are TGTGCCAGCAGCTTCCTAGCGGGAGATGTTGAGCAGTTCTTC. The chain carries TRBV21-1 and TRBJ2-1; the DNA was not compared with TRBD2, the D call given in the table. TRBV21-1 is classified as a pseudogene. The CDR3 loop spans 14 amino acids.